These 9 T cell receptor beta chains share one sample of origin, sequenced in a study of CD8 T cells in ankylosing spondylitis (dated by TCRdb to about 2017). The protocol used for the library was 5' RACE. The data were produced on an Illumina HiSeq 2500. TCRdb applied fastp at Q25 and MiXCR to the public reads, then kept only in-frame beta chains. A single entry per CDR3 protein holds the most common genes and DNA from its merged rows. Counted in this sample were about 36,000 distinct CDR3 sequences; about 10% of them appeared once. The ten largest clones take up over 20% of the sample. What was sequenced was synovial fluid, either unsorted or a sorted T cell fraction (not recorded which). The receptors originated from a male donor with ankylosing spondylitis.

This clonotype has more than one count but fewer than ten. This rearrangement joins TRBV2 to TRBJ2-5; 7 positions agree with TRBD2. Losses at the gene ends were 7 bases for V and 5 bases for J; bases not matched to a gene: 13. Germline V CDR1 and CDR2: SNHLY, FYNNEI. The CDR3 contains 15 residues. CDR3 sequence: CASTGGGTLLETQYF. Written as DNA, the CDR3 is TGTGCCAGCACGGGGGGAGGGACTCTGTTGGAGACCCAGTACTTC.

This clonotype was found many times. The V call is TRBV5-1, the J call TRBJ2-2; D call uncertain. The CDR3 has 14 amino acids. The V gene lost 4 bases and the J gene lost 1 base, with 8 bases spanning the gap. Germline V CDR1 and CDR2: SGHRS, YFSETQ. CDR3 in amino acids: CASSPRGNTGELFF. The DNA of the CDR3 is TGCGCCAGCAGCCCCCGTGGGAACACCGGGGAGCTGTTTTTT. Drawing the rest from reference TRBV5-1 and TRBJ2-2, the complete variable domain is KAGVTQTPRYLIKTRGQQVTLSCSPISGHRSVSWYQQTPGQGLQFLFEYFSETQRNKGNFPGRFSGRQFSNSRSEMNVSTLELGDSALYLCASSPRGNTGELFFGEGSRLTVL.

This clonotype was counted only a few times. The rearrangement uses TRBV11-2 and TRBJ2-3; D perhaps matches TRBD2 (6 bases). V was trimmed by 5 bases and J by 2 bases, leaving 11 bases between them. Germline V gene data show CDR1 as SGHAT and CDR2 as FQNNGV. The CDR3 loop spans 14 amino acids. Here the CDR3 reads CASSPGLATDTQYF. For the CDR3, the DNA is TGTGCCAGCAGCCCGGGACTCGCCACAGATACGCAGTATTTT.

This clonotype was counted at least ten times. The chain couples TRBV7-3 to TRBJ1-1; weak D call: TRBD1 (6 bases). Germline CDR1 reads SGHTA; CDR2 reads FQGTGA. V was trimmed by 4 bases and J by 1 base, leaving 7 bases between them. This CDR3 has 13 amino acids. The DNA for the CDR3 is TGTGCCAGCAGCTCACAGGGGAACACTGAAGCTTTCTTT. It codes for CASSSQGNTEAFF.

This clonotype was seen at least ten times. This chain links TRBV12-3 or TRBV12-4 with TRBJ2-1; D may match TRBD1 or TRBD2 (5 bases each). V was clipped by 5 bases and J by 7 bases, with 18 bases between them. The CDR3 covers 15 residues. CDR3 coding DNA: TGTGCCAGCAGTCCCCTGTGGGGACGAAATAATGAGCAGTTCTTC. Its translation: CASSPLWGRNNEQFF.

At least ten counts were recorded for this clonotype. The chain combines TRBV28 with TRBJ1-5; D remains ambiguous. From germline, CDR1 is MDHEN and CDR2 SYDVKM. The CDR3 spans 14 residues. V gave up 6 bases and J gave up 5 bases, with 14 bases separating them. The CDR3: CASSTKVGDQPQHF. DNA of the CDR3: TGTGCCAGCAGCACAAAAGTCGGAGATCAGCCCCAGCATTTT.

This clonotype was seen only a few times. The chain uses TRBV9 and TRBJ2-2, with 8 nucleotides matching TRBD2. The ends lost 4 bases at V and 6 bases at J; junction bases unmatched: 11. Germline V lookup: CDR1 SGDLS, CDR2 YYNGEE. This CDR3 comprises 16 residues. Written as DNA, the CDR3 is TGTGCCAGCAGCTTACTAGCGGAGCTTTGGGCCGGGGAGCTGTTTTTT. It specifies CASSLLAELWAGELFF.

The table lists this clonotype with a few counts. This chain links TRBV5-5 with TRBJ2-2; no definite D call. V shed 4 bases and J shed 6 bases, with 10 bases lying between them. This CDR3 is built from 13 residues. Germline V lookup: CDR1 SGHKS, CDR2 YYEKEE (reference sequence). Written as DNA, the CDR3 is TGTGCCAGCAGCCATCCCGTGGCCGGGGAGCTGTTTTTT. Residues: CASSHPVAGELFF.

The chain joins TRBV7-2 to TRBJ2-7; unclear D gene. Germline-derived CDR1 and CDR2 are SGHTA and FQGNSA. This CDR3 comprises 12 residues. V was cut by 5 bases and J by 7 bases, with 12 bases left in between. CDR3: CASSPTQAEQYF. CDR3 coding DNA: TGTGCCAGCAGCCCCACCCAGGCAGAGCAGTACTTC.